This T cell receptor beta chain was found in a study of T cells after yellow fever vaccination (dated by TCRdb to between 2018 and 2021). At the level of the whole study: The SMART-Seq v4 Ultra Low Input RNA kit was used to prepare libraries from fractions with low cell numbers. The cohort comprised two healthy male donors, one aged 18 to 29 and one aged 30 to 40 years. Bulk PBMC replicates and cell subsets were isolated from blood drawn at multiple timepoints before and after both primary and secondary immunization. To track T-cell clones before and after primary and booster YFV17D yellow fever vaccination, bulk TCR alpha and beta repertoires were sequenced longitudinally. Overall study outcomes, separate from this receptor: A small share of clonotypes was detected in both CD4 and CD8 compartments, with the overlap likely arising from convergent recombination. After the booster, most clones that had expanded after primary vaccination were detected again (roughly 96% of CD4 and under 90% of CD8), suggesting broad maintenance of memory. Because the study included only a couple of donors, the extent to which the findings can be generalized is limited. The secondary T-cell response was weaker than the primary response but faster, peaking on day 5 instead of day 15. Computational filtering was needed because FACS-sorted repertoires could contain abundant contaminating clonotypes from the bulk population.

In the paper's terms, the treatment or condition label means: live attenuated yellow fever vaccine strain. PBMCs were isolated from peripheral blood using a standard Ficoll-Paque protocol. Dynabeads CD4 and CD8 positive selection kits were used to isolate CD4 and CD8 T-cell fractions. RNA was extracted with TriZol from bulk PBMCs, CD4 and CD8 fractions, and dextramer-positive and dextramer-negative fractions. This clonotype was observed many times. Its antigen is still unknown. It has no much larger one-base neighbor in the sample; base qualities were not kept. The CDR3 starts with the cysteine, ends with the phenylalanine, and has 11 residues. Only CDR3 DNA remains: 33 bases, in frame from the first base. Looking up the germline V gene (reference sequence) yields CDR1 DFQATT and CDR2 SNEGSKA. Synthesis of TCR cDNA relied on 5'RACE template switching, a step that introduced a universal primer site along with unique molecular identifiers. cDNA synthesis was primed from both the TCR alpha and TCR beta constant segments. Two PCR steps were used to amplify libraries, with sample barcodes and sequencing adapters being added in the second step. Libraries were sequenced on Illumina HiSeq 2500 (2x100 bp) or NovaSeq (2x150 bp). The original methods were these. Reads were demultiplexed and collapsed into UMI consensus sequences with MIGEC, and V(D)J alignment was performed with MiXCR. Vaccine-responding clonotypes were identified with edgeR using replicate PBMC samples, with FDR below 0.01 and a log2 fold change above 5 up to day 15 being required. Each bulk clonotype received a CD4 or CD8 identity based on whether the sequenced CD4 or CD8 repertoire contained that clonotype at higher abundance. The raw public data were reprocessed by TCRdb itself: fastp quality trimming at Q25, MiXCR clonotype calling, in-frame beta chains only. Under each unique CDR3 protein, matching rows form one entry showing the most common genes and DNA. The V and J calls shown here were made by TCRdb, not taken from the authors' results. In all, the sample holds approximately 180,000 distinct CDR3 sequences, and 6.2% of those were seen once. Of the sample, roughly 3% is held by the ten largest clones.

The chain joins TRBV20-1 to TRBJ1-4; the D gene cannot be resolved reliably. The specimen comprised CD4+ T cells sorted from PBMCs, sampled on the day of the first yellow fever vaccination. The sequence was obtained from a young man who received the YFV17D yellow fever vaccine. CDR3 protein: CCGLSDEKLFF. The nucleotides are TGCTGCGGGTTGTCGGATGAAAAACTGTTTTTT.